The clone carrying this T cell receptor beta chain turned up a few times. The record originates from a study of blood T cell repertoires in COVID-19. Produced via immunoSEQ multiplex PCR; TCRdb's table is partial and in-frame only. The sample includes hundreds of thousands of clones, around 82% of them seen just once. Across 20 to 25 US areas, participants ranged in age from 18 to 89 years. The origin of this receptor is a young man with acute COVID-19. Sequencing was carried out using PBMCs or T cells enriched from blood (not recorded which).

CDR3 region: CASSTENNSPLHF. In DNA, the CDR3 is TGTGCCAGCAGCACAGAAAATAATTCACCCCTCCACTTT. The chain combines TRBV7-3 with TRBJ1-6; D gene ambiguous. The V and J ends lost 5 bases and 5 bases respectively, with 7 bases between them. Germline V CDR1 and CDR2: SGHTA, FQGTGA. CDR3 length: 13 residues.